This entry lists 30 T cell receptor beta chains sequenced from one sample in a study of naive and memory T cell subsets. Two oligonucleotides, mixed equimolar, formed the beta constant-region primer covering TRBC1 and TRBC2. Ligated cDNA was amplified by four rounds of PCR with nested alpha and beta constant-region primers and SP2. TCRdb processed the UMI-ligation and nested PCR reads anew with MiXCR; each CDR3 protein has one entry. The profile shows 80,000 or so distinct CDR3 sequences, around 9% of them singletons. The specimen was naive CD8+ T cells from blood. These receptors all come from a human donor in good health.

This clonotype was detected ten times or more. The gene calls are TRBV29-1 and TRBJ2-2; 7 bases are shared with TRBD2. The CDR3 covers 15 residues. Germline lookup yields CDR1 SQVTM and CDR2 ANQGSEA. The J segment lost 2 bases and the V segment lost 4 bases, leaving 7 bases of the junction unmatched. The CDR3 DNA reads TGCAGCGTTGTAGGCGGGAGCACAAACACCGGGGAGCTGTTTTTT. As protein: CSVVGGSTNTGELFF.

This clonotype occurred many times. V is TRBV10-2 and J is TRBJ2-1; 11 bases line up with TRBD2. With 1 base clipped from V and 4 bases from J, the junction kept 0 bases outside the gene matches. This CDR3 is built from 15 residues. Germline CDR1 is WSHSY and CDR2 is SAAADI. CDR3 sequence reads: CASSELAGGYNEQFF. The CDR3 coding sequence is TGCGCCAGCAGTGAGTTAGCGGGAGGGTACAATGAGCAGTTCTTC.

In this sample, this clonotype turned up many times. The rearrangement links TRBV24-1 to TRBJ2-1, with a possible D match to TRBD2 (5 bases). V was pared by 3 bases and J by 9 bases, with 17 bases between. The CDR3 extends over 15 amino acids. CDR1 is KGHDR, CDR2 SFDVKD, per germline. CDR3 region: CATSDETTGVGEQFF. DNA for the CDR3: TGTGCCACCAGTGATGAGACAACCGGGGTGGGTGAGCAGTTCTTC.

The DNA of the CDR3 is TGCGCCAGCAGCCAAGCGGGGGGCGGGAGGCCCTCGACAGATACGCAGTATTTT. Translated: CASSQAGGGRPSTDTQYF. J is TRBJ2-3 and V is TRBV4-1; 8 positions agree with TRBD2. CDR1 is MGHRA, CDR2 YSYEKL, per germline. The CDR3 spans 18 residues. The J segment lost 3 bases and the V segment lost 1 base, leaving 12 bases of the junction unmatched.

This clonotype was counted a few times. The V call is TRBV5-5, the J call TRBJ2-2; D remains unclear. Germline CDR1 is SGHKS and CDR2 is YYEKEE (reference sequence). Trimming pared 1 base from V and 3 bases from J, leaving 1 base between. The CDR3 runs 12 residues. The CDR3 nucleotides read TGTGCCAGCAGCTTGTACACCGGGGAGCTGTTTTTT. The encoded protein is CASSLYTGELFF.

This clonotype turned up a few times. This CDR3 reads CASSWTDKDYGYTF. The CDR3 bases are TGCGCCAGCAGCTGGACAGATAAAGACTATGGCTACACCTTC. V gene TRBV5-1 combines with J gene TRBJ1-2, with D perhaps TRBD1 (6 bases). The CDR3 loop spans 14 amino acids. The germline CDR1 and CDR2 sequences are SGHRS and YFSETQ. Trimming shortened V by 3 bases and J by 3 bases, and 12 bases separated the two germline ends.

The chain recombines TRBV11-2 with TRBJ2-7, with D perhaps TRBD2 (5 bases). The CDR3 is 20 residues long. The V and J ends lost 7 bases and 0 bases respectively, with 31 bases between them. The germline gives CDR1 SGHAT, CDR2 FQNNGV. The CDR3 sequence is CASILRRPRPNTEGSYEQYF. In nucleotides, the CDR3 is TGTGCCAGCATCCTTAGGAGACCCCGCCCAAACACCGAGGGCTCCTACGAGCAGTACTTC.

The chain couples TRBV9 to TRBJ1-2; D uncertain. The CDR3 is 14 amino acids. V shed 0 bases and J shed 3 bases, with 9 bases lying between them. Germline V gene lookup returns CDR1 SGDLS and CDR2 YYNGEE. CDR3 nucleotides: TGTGCCAGCAGCGTAGGCGTTGGAGACTATGGCTACACCTTC. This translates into CASSVGVGDYGYTF.

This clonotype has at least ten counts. The DNA for the CDR3 is TGCAGCGTTTCGGGACAGGACTTCTACAATGAGCAGTTCTTC. This codes for CSVSGQDFYNEQFF. The V and J genes are TRBV29-1 and TRBJ2-1, with TRBD1 matching over 8 bases. This CDR3 has 14 residues. The ends lost 5 bases at V and 3 bases at J; junction bases unmatched: 6. Looked up from germline, CDR1 is SQVTM and CDR2 is ANQGSEA.

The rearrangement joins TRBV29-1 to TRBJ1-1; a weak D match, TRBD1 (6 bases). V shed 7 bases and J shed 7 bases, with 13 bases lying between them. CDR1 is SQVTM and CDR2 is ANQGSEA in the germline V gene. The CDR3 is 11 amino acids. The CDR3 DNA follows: TGCAGCGCCGAGCGGGACATTGAAGCTTTCTTT. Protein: CSAERDIEAFF.

The CDR3 sequence: CASSLDGTGYDEQFF. CDR3 coding DNA: TGTGCCAGCAGCTTAGACGGGACAGGGTATGATGAGCAGTTCTTC. The J gene is TRBJ2-1, the V gene TRBV7-9, with 9 nucleotides matching TRBD1. Germline lookup yields CDR1 SEHNR and CDR2 FQNEAQ (reference sequence). V lost 1 base, J lost 8 bases, and 6 bases stayed unmatched. The CDR3 totals 15 residues.

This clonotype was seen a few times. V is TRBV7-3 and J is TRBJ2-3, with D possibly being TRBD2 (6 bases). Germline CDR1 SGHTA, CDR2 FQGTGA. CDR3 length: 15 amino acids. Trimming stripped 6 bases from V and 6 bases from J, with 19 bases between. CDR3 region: CASRRGFDGSDTQYF. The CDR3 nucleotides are TGTGCCAGCAGACGGGGGTTCGATGGATCGGATACGCAGTATTTT.

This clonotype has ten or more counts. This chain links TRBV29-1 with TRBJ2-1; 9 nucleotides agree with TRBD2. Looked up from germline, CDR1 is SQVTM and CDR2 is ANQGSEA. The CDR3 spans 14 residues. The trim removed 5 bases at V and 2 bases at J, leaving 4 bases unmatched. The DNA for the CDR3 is TGCAGCGTTCCTAGCGGGGAGGCCTACAATGAGCAGTTCTTC. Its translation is CSVPSGEAYNEQFF.

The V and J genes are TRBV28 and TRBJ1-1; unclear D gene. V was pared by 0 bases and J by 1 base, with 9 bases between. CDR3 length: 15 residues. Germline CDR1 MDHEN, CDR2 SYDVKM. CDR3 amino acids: CASSLWTGRNTEAFF. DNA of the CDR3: TGTGCCAGCAGTTTATGGACGGGTCGGAACACTGAAGCTTTCTTT.

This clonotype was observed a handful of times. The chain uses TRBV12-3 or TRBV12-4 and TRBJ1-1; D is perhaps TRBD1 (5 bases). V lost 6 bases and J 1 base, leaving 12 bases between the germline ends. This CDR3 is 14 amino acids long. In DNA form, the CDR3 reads TGTGCCAGCAGGGACGACAGACCGAACACTGAAGCTTTCTTT. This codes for CASRDDRPNTEAFF.

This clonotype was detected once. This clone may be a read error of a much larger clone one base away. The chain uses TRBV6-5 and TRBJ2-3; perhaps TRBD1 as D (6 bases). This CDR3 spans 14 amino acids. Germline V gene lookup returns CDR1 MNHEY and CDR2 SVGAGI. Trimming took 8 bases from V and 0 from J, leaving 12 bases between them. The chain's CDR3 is CASGRTASTDTQYF. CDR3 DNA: TGTGCCAGCGGCCGGACAGCTAGCACAGATACGCAGTATTTT.

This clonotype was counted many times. CDR3 bases: TGCAGTGCTAGAGATCGGGGGTGGTCCTGGGAGCAGTACTTC. Protein product: CSARDRGWSWEQYF. The V and J genes are TRBV20-1 and TRBJ2-7; a weak D match, TRBD2 (6 bases). Per the germline V gene, CDR1 is DFQATT and CDR2 is SNEGSKA (reference sequence). Trimming stripped 0 bases from V and 7 bases from J, with 16 bases between. The CDR3 contains 14 residues.

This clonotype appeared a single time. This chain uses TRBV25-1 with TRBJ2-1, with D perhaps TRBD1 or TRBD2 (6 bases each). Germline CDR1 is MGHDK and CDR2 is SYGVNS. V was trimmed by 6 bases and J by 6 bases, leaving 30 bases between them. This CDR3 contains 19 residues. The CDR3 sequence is CASRGAGTSERRGLNEQFF. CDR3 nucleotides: TGTGCCAGCAGGGGGGCGGGGACCAGCGAAAGGCGTGGTCTCAATGAGCAGTTCTTC.

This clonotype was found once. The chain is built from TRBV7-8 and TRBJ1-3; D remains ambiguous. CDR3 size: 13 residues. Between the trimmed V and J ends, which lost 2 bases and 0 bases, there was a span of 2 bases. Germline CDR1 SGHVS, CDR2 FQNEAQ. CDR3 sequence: CASSLLSGNTIYF. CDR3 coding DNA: TGTGCCAGCAGCTTACTCTCTGGAAACACCATATATTTT.

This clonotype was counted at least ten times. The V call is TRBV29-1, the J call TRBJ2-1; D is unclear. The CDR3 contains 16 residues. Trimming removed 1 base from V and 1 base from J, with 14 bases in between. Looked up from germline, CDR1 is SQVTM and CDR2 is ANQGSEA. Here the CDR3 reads CSVEGLLAASYNEQFF. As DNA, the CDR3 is TGCAGCGTTGAAGGGCTGTTAGCAGCTTCCTACAATGAGCAGTTCTTC.

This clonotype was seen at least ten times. The CDR3 DNA reads TGTGCCAGCTCACGTCTGGAGGAGATTCGTGCTAATGAGCAGTTCTTC. This gives the protein CASSRLEEIRANEQFF. This chain uses TRBV18 with TRBJ2-1, with a weak D call TRBD2 (5 bases). The germline CDR1 and CDR2 sequences are KGHSH and LQKENI. The germline V and J ends were trimmed by 4 bases and 7 bases, with 20 bases remaining between them. This CDR3 has 16 amino acids.

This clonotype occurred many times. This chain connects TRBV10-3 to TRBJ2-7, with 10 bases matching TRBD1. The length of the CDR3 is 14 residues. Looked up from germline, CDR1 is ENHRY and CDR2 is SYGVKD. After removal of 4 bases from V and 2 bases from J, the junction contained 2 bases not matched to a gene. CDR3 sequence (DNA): TGTGCCATCAGTGGAGGACAGGGGGCCTACGAGCAGTACTTC. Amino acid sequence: CAISGGQGAYEQYF.

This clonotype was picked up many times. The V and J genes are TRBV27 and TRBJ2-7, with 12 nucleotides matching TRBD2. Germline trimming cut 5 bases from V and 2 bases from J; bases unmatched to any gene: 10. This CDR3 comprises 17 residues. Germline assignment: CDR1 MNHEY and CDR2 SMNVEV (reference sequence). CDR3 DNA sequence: TGTGCCAGCAGTCACGGACTAGCGGGGAGTCCCGCCTACGAGCAGTACTTC. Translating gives CASSHGLAGSPAYEQYF.

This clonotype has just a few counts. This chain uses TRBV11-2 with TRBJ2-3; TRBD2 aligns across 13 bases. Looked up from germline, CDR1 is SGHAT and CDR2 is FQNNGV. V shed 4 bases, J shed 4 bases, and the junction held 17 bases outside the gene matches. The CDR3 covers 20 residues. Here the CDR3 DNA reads TGTGCCAGCAGCTCGACCTACCCAAAAACTAGCGGGAGGGCCCCAGATACGCAGTATTTT. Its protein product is CASSSTYPKTSGRAPDTQYF.

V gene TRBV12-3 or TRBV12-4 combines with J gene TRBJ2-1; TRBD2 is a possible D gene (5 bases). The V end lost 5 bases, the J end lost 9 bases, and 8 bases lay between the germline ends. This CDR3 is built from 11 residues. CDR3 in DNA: TGTGCCAGCAGTGGAGGTTTTGAGCAGTTCTTC. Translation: CASSGGFEQFF.

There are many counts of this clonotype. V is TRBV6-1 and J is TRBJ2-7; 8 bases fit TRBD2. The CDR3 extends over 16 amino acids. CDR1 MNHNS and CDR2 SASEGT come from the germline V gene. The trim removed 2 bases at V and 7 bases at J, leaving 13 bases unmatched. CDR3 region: CASSEKSREGPWEQYF. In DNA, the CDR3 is TGTGCCAGCAGTGAAAAGTCACGGGAGGGCCCGTGGGAGCAGTACTTC.

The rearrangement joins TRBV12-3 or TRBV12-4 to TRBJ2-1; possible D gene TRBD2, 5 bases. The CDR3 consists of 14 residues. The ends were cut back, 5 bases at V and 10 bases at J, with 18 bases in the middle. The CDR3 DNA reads TGTGCCAGCAGTCGACGGGCGGGTCTCGAAGAGCAGTTCTTC. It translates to CASSRRAGLEEQFF.

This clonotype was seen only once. In DNA, the CDR3 is TGCGCCAGCAGCCAAGAGGGGTTCCGGGAAAAACTGTTTTTT. Translating it yields CASSQEGFREKLFF. This chain uses TRBV4-1 with TRBJ1-4; unclear D gene. Trimming cost V 0 bases and J 8 bases, with 10 bases left between them. Germline V CDR1 and CDR2: MGHRA, YSYEKL. There are 14 residues in the CDR3.

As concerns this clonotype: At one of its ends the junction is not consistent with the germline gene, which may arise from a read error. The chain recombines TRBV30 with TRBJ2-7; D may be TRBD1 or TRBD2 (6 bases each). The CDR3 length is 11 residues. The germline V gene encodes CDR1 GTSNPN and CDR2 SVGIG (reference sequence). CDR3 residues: CAWSVGRGHIF. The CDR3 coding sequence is TGTGCCTGGAGTGTGGGACGGGGGCATATCTTC.

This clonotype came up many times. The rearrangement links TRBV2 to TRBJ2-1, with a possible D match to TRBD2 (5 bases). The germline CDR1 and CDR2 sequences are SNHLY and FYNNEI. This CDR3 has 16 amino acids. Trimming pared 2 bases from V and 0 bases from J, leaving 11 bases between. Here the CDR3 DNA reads TGTGCCAGCAGTGAATTAGCGCGGAGCTCCTACAATGAGCAGTTCTTC. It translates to CASSELARSSYNEQFF.